This T cell receptor beta chain derives from a study of tumor-infiltrating lymphocytes in primary liver carcinoma. Across the study: The patient group consisted of men and women aged 30 to 69 years. Each of the growths was stage T1-T3 N0M0, extending about 4.2 to 11 cm across. Study results and caveats: Unsorted bulk samples meant CD4+ and CD8+ repertoires went uncompared.

As to this clonotype: As yet, its antigen is unknown. A read error may account for a junction end that differs from germline.

Extraction also yielded germline DNA, while blood RNA was obtained from unsorted whole blood. Germline CDR1 and CDR2: MNHEY and SVGAGI. This CDR3 region has 17 residues. From 500 ng total RNA, TCR beta cDNA was generated with a primer in the constant region. The TCR beta library was amplified through three nested multiplex PCR rounds in a modified ARM-PCR procedure. A C-beta reverse primer and TRBV1-TRBV30 forward primers served in each of the first two PCR rounds, at about 10 cycles apiece. TCRdb independently ran MiXCR on the multiplex PCR reads; one entry per CDR3 protein. This table has about 310,000 distinct CDR3 sequences, about 62% appearing once.

The chain carries TRBV6-5 and TRBJ2-1; D may be TRBD2 (7 bases). Sequenced sample: peripheral blood. This clonotype was obtained from a man aged 35-49 years with primary liver carcinoma and hepatitis B virus infection. The CDR3 DNA follows: TGTGCCAGCAGTAACTCTAGCAGGAGGGGGGGGTACAATGAGCAGTTCTTC. This sequence encodes CASSNSSRRGGYNEQFF.